This entry features one T cell receptor beta chain sequence. This may stem from a read error, because a much larger clone lies one nucleotide away. TCR beta CDR3 regions were amplified from RNA. The study used the HTBI primer set for a first-round RT-PCR of the TCR CDR3. MiXCR, applied by TCRdb to the multiplex PCR reads, yields one record per CDR3 protein. The table shows roughly 400,000 distinct CDR3 sequences, with approximately 25% occurring only once. PBMCs stemmed from about 9.5 ml fresh peripheral blood. The data were obtained in a study of T cells in Graves' hyperthyroidism and ophthalmopathy. Trimming removed 6 bases at V and 2 bases at J, with 3 bases between. The CDR3 sequence is 11 residues long. Germline V gene lookup returns CDR1 SGHAT and CDR2 FQNNGV.

The sample was blood. The chain recombines TRBV11-2 with TRBJ2-3; no definite D call. The clonotype was recovered from a man over 45 with Graves' hyperthyroidism. CDR3 DNA sequence: TGTGCCAGCAGACACACAGATACGCAGTATTTT. Its protein product is CASRHTDTQYF.